This TCR beta chain was found in a study of OX40 agonist ivuxolimab in advanced cancers. For the study at large: Under the entry rules, prior anti-PD-1, anti-PD-L1 or anti-CTLA-4 therapy was allowed, and approximately 36% had some.

CDR1 and CDR2 from the germline V gene are SSHAT and FNYEAQ (reference sequence). CDR3 length equals 13 residues. With 4 bases removed from V and 8 bases from J, the gap between germline ends came to 11 bases. Assay: immunoSEQ multiplex PCR; the TCRdb copy retains only in-frame clones and omits some. The data hold 59,000 or so clones, with 75% to 90% observed a single time. This TCR was sampled from an adult with an advanced solid tumor such as melanoma, head and neck, liver or kidney cancer. The V call is TRBV7-7, the J call TRBJ1-4; D gene uncertain. Specimen: CD4+ or CD8+ T cells sorted from blood, collected in a trial of the OX40 agonist ivuxolimab. CDR3 DNA: TGTGCCAGCAGCTCGTCCCCCCGGGAAAAACTGTTTTTT. Translated: CASSSSPREKLFF. Filled out from reference TRBV7-7 and TRBJ1-4, the complete variable domain reads GAGVSQSPRYKVTKRGQDVTLRCDPISSHATLYWYQQALGQGPEFLTYFNYEAQPDKSGLPSDRFSAERPEGSISTLTIQRTEQRDSAMYRCASSSSPREKLFFGSGTQLSVL.